Each of the 21 T cell receptor beta chains below was sequenced from the same sample in a study of TIL therapy for anti-PD-1-resistant metastatic lung cancer. The libraries were made with immunoSEQ v3. Repertoires were generated with immunoSEQ multiplex PCR, while TCRdb's copy carries only in-frame clones and drops some. The table has about 26,000 clones, 72% seen once. Time point of the sample: pre-treatment sample, taken before nivolumab and TIL therapy. Tumor tissue came from excised metastases, mostly pleural nodules or supraclavicular lymph nodes. Here the sequenced sample was tumor tissue, taken at baseline. The source is a person between 25 and 79 years old with non-small cell lung cancer.

The chain links TRBV19 to TRBJ2-7, with 8 bases aligning to TRBD2. The CDR3 has 15 amino acids. The trim removed 5 bases at V and 0 bases at J, leaving 6 bases unmatched. Germline-derived CDR1 and CDR2 are LNHDA and SQIVND (reference sequence). CDR3 bases: TGTGCCAGTAGTGGTAAGCGGGGGAACTCCTACGAGCAGTACTTC. Translation gives CASSGKRGNSYEQYF.

The chain recombines TRBV7-6 with TRBJ2-1; weak D call: TRBD2 (5 bases). Trimming cost V 1 base and J 4 bases, with 11 bases left between them. CDR1 and CDR2 from the germline V gene are SGHVS and FNYEAQ. The CDR3 is 15 residues long. The CDR3 region is CASSLVGGIYNEQFF. The DNA for the CDR3 is TGTGCCAGCAGCTTAGTTGGAGGAATTTACAATGAGCAGTTCTTC.

The genes are TRBV19 and TRBJ2-7, with D perhaps TRBD1 (6 bases). V was clipped by 9 bases and J by 7 bases, with 22 bases between them. Germline V lookup: CDR1 LNHDA, CDR2 SQIVND (reference sequence). This CDR3 comprises 14 residues. The CDR3 protein is CARPPARDIVEQYF. In DNA form, the CDR3 reads TGTGCCAGACCCCCGGCCAGGGACATAGTGGAGCAGTACTTC.

The rearrangement joins TRBV5-1 to TRBJ2-6; maybe TRBD1 (7 bases). V shed 3 bases and J shed 1 base, with 17 bases lying between them. Germline lookup yields CDR1 SGHRS and CDR2 YFSETQ. This CDR3 is built from 18 residues. The DNA for the CDR3 is TGCGCCAGCAGCTCAACGACCGCAGGGGGGTCTGGGGCCAACGTCCTGACTTTC. As protein: CASSSTTAGGSGANVLTF. Using reference TRBV5-1 and TRBJ2-6 for the parts outside the CDR3, the full variable domain is KAGVTQTPRYLIKTRGQQVTLSCSPISGHRSVSWYQQTPGQGLQFLFEYFSETQRNKGNFPGRFSGRQFSNSRSEMNVSTLELGDSALYLCASSSTTAGGSGANVLTFGAGSRLTVL.

V and J are TRBV2 and TRBJ1-2; D is ambiguous. The V gene's germline CDR1 is SNHLY and CDR2 FYNNEI. The V and J ends lost 10 bases and 6 bases respectively, with 12 bases between them. The CDR3 extends over 11 amino acids. This chain's CDR3 is CATRRVDGYTF. Here the CDR3 DNA reads TGTGCCACTCGGAGGGTGGATGGCTACACCTTC.

This rearrangement joins TRBV11-3 to TRBJ2-7; D not resolved. Trimming removed 7 bases at V and 7 bases at J, with 20 bases between. CDR1 and CDR2 (germline): SGHNT, YENEEA. This CDR3 contains 14 residues. Here the CDR3 reads CASTPRVPREEQYF. For the CDR3, the DNA is TGTGCCAGCACCCCCCGGGTCCCACGCGAAGAGCAGTACTTC.

The chain recombines TRBV5-1 with TRBJ1-2; 9 bases are shared with TRBD1. This CDR3 is built from 14 residues. Germline trimming cut 2 bases from V and 8 bases from J; bases unmatched to any gene: 7. Germline CDR1 and CDR2: SGHRS and YFSETQ. CDR3 bases: TGCGCCAGCAGCTTCATACAGGGGGCTCGAGGCTACACCTTC. It yields the protein CASSFIQGARGYTF.

V usage is TRBV19 and J usage is TRBJ2-5, with TRBD1 as a possible D gene (5 bases). Germline assignment: CDR1 LNHDA and CDR2 SQIVND (reference sequence). Deletions cut 0 bases from V and 5 bases from J, with 16 bases between. The CDR3 is 16 amino acids. The CDR3 region is CASSIDQGLSVETQYF. In DNA, the CDR3 is TGTGCCAGTAGTATAGATCAGGGCCTCTCCGTGGAGACCCAGTACTTC.

This chain links TRBV11-3 with TRBJ2-5; TRBD2 matches at 7 bases. Per germline, CDR1 SGHNT and CDR2 YENEEA. V shed 1 base, J shed 5 bases, and the junction held 10 bases outside the gene matches. The CDR3 extends over 16 amino acids. The CDR3 here is CASSLVAGGLFETQYF. In DNA form, the CDR3 reads TGTGCCAGCAGCTTAGTAGCGGGCGGACTTTTTGAGACCCAGTACTTC.

The V call is TRBV7-2, the J call TRBJ2-7; D may match TRBD1 or TRBD2 (5 bases each). The CDR3 loop spans 14 amino acids. Germline assignment: CDR1 SGHTA and CDR2 FQGNSA. With 5 bases removed from V and 1 base from J, the gap between germline ends came to 12 bases. CDR3 loop: CASSIGTRSYEQYF. The CDR3 coding sequence is TGTGCCAGCAGCATCGGGACCCGATCCTACGAGCAGTACTTC.

This chain connects TRBV19 to TRBJ1-5, with a weak D call TRBD1 (5 bases). V lost 9 bases and J 2 bases, leaving 26 bases between the germline ends. Germline V gene lookup returns CDR1 LNHDA and CDR2 SQIVND (reference sequence). This CDR3 has 18 amino acids. The CDR3 region is CASSLQGNRLGGNQPQHF. The CDR3 region has the DNA TGTGCCAGCAGCCTGCAGGGAAATCGGCTCGGCGGCAATCAGCCCCAGCATTTT.

The chain couples TRBV6-4 to TRBJ2-2, with TRBD2 matching 8 bases. The germline CDR1 and CDR2 sequences are MRHNA and SNTAGT. The ends lost 4 bases at V and 3 bases at J; junction bases unmatched: 4. The CDR3 extends over 15 amino acids. The CDR3 reads CASSGTSLDTGELFF. CDR3 nucleotide sequence: TGTGCCAGCAGTGGGACTAGCCTTGACACCGGGGAGCTGTTTTTT.

This clone was observed a few times. Here the CDR3 reads CASSLFSVGYTF. The DNA of the CDR3 is TGTGCCAGCAGTTTGTTCTCGGTTGGCTACACCTTC. The chain joins TRBV28 to TRBJ1-2, with D uncertain. The V gene lost 3 bases and the J gene lost 7 bases, with 9 bases spanning the gap. This CDR3 has 12 residues. Germline assignment: CDR1 MDHEN and CDR2 SYDVKM.

The V and J genes are TRBV7-3 and TRBJ2-2, with D unresolved. The CDR3 totals 13 residues. The germline CDR1 and CDR2 sequences are SGHTA and FQGTGA. V lost 4 bases and J 7 bases, leaving 10 bases between the germline ends. This chain's CDR3 is CASSSRNDGELFF. The CDR3 region has the DNA TGTGCCAGCAGCTCACGGAACGACGGGGAGCTGTTTTTT.

Sample share makes this clone medium-sized. The chain recombines TRBV12-5 with TRBJ1-3, with D unresolved. Looked up from germline, CDR1 is LGHNT and CDR2 is FRNRAP. The CDR3 has 16 residues. V lost 1 base and J lost 0, with 10 bases in between. Written as DNA, the CDR3 is TGTGCTAGTGGTTTGGACAGTCTGAGCTCTGGAAACACCATATATTTT. It translates to CASGLDSLSSGNTIYF. Full variable domain (remainder filled in from reference TRBV12-5 and TRBJ1-3): DARVTQTPRHKVTEMGQEVTMRCQPILGHNTVFWYRQTMMQGLELLAYFRNRAPLDDSGMPKDRFSAEMPDATLATLKIQPSEPRDSAVYFCASGLDSLSSGNTIYFGEGSWLTVV.

The chain employs TRBV19 and TRBJ1-1; D not resolved. Trimming removed 9 bases at V and 7 bases at J, with 21 bases between. Per the germline V gene, CDR1 is LNHDA and CDR2 is SQIVND (reference sequence). The CDR3 is 14 residues long. CDR3 coding DNA: TGTGCCAGCGATCTGGGTGGTTTACTAAGTGAAGCTTTCTTT. The encoded protein is CASDLGGLLSEAFF.

The chain has TRBV19 and TRBJ1-4, with TRBD1 identical over 7 bases. Losses at the gene ends were 6 bases for V and 7 bases for J; bases not matched to a gene: 8. The CDR3 length is 14 residues. Per the germline V gene, CDR1 is LNHDA and CDR2 is SQIVND (reference sequence). This chain's CDR3 is CASSQTGTIEKLFF. The CDR3 DNA is TGTGCCAGTAGCCAGACAGGGACGATTGAAAAACTGTTTTTT. Drawing the rest from reference TRBV19 and TRBJ1-4, the complete variable domain is DGGITQSPKYLFRKEGQNVTLSCEQNLNHDAMYWYRQDPGQGLRLIYYSQIVNDFQKGDIAEGYSVSREKKESFPLTVTSAQKNPTAFYLCASSQTGTIEKLFFGSGTQLSVL.

A single count supports this clone. The rearrangement uses TRBV9 and TRBJ2-3; 8 nucleotides match TRBD2. V was pared by 1 base and J by 0 bases, with 4 bases of the junction left unmatched. Germline loops: CDR1 SGDLS, CDR2 YYNGEE. This CDR3 comprises 16 residues. CDR3 bases: TGTGCCAGCAGCGTACAAGCGGGGGATAGCACAGATACGCAGTATTTT. Amino acid sequence: CASSVQAGDSTDTQYF.

The CDR3 sequence is CASSKGGATNEKLFF. In DNA, the CDR3 is TGTGCCAGCAGCAAAGGGGGAGCAACTAATGAAAAACTGTTTTTT. This sequence joins TRBV21-1 and TRBJ1-4. TRBV21-1 is marked as a pseudogene. This CDR3 contains 15 residues.

This chain uses TRBV7-2 with TRBJ1-6, with TRBD1 as a possible D gene (5 bases). The CDR3 extends over 13 amino acids. Trimming cost V 4 bases and J 11 bases, with 12 bases left between them. Looked up from germline, CDR1 is SGHTA and CDR2 is FQGNSA. CDR3 DNA: TGTGCCAGCAGCTCGGGACCTCGGCCACCCCTCCACTTT. It yields the protein CASSSGPRPPLHF.

The chain combines TRBV9 with TRBJ2-1; 8 nucleotides align to TRBD1. V shed 2 bases and J 8 bases; nucleotides not matched to a gene: 6. Germline lookup yields CDR1 SGDLS and CDR2 YYNGEE. CDR3 size: 14 residues. The CDR3 spells CASSVTDRVDEQFF. For the CDR3, the DNA is TGTGCCAGCAGCGTCACGGACAGGGTCGATGAGCAGTTCTTC.